The T cell receptor (beta chain) under discussion was sequenced for a study of blood T cell repertoires in COVID-19. Turning to the study itself: In each case, the material was cDNA or gDNA derived from T cells, B-cell-depleted T cells, or PBMCs.

The data were produced by immunoSEQ multiplex PCR, yet TCRdb's version contains in-frame clones alone and is incomplete. The repertoire consists of hundreds of thousands of clones, with around 87% occurring once and the leading ten covering 2% to 3%. This CDR3 has 12 residues. CDR1 is LNHDA, CDR2 SQIVND, per germline (reference sequence). The ends were cut back, 9 bases at V and 7 bases at J, with 13 bases in the middle. The sample consisted of peripheral blood. This TCR came from a man aged 18-30 years with active or convalescent COVID-19. This rearrangement joins TRBV19 to TRBJ1-5; weak D call: TRBD1 (6 bases). As DNA, the CDR3 is TGTGCCAGCGGTGGGGGCGGGCAGCCCCAGCATTTT. This sequence encodes CASGGGGQPQHF.